The clone carrying this T cell receptor (beta chain) has a handful of counts. Its antigen is unidentified. This record belongs to a study of T cells in Graves' hyperthyroidism and ophthalmopathy. Whole-study context: Peripheral blood was obtained at initial diagnosis, preceding any treatment.

RNA transcripts served as the template for amplifying TCR beta CDR3 regions. With the HTBI primer set, the TCR CDR3 went through a first round of RT-PCR. TCRdb re-derived calls from the multiplex PCR reads in MiXCR, one entry per CDR3 protein. The data contain 300,000 to 400,000 distinct CDR3 sequences, roughly 15% of them seen just once; the ten biggest clones take up roughly a fifth. V dropped 0 bases and J dropped 5; count of bases not matched to a gene: 1. This CDR3 is built from 16 residues. CDR1 SGHDN and CDR2 FVKESK come from the germline V gene. Extraction of PBMCs used roughly 10 ml of fresh peripheral blood. The study's findings and limits: Researchers report that a 13 V-J model separated ophthalmopathy from stable hyperthyroidism. With a median lead of around 6.7 months before onset, the model predicted ophthalmopathy.

The chain is built from TRBV14 and TRBJ2-1; 13 positions agree with TRBD2. The sequence was obtained from a woman aged 25 to 45 with Graves' ophthalmopathy. The sequenced sample consisted of blood. In DNA form, the CDR3 reads TGTGCCAGCAGCCAAGAACTAGCGGGGGGGCACAATGAGCAGTTCTTC. It yields the protein CASSQELAGGHNEQFF.